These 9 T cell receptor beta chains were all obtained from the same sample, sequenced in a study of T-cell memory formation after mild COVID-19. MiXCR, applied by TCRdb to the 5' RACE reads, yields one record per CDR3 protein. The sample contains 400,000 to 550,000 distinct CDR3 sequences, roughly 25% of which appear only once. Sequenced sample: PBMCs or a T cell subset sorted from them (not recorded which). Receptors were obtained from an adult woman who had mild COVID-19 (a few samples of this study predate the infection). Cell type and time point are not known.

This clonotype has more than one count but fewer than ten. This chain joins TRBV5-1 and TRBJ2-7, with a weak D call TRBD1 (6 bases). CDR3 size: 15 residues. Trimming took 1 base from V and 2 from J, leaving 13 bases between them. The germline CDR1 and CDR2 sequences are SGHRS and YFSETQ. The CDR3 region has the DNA TGCGCCAGCAGCTTGCTGCCGGACAGAGCCTACGAGCAGTACTTC. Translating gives CASSLLPDRAYEQYF.

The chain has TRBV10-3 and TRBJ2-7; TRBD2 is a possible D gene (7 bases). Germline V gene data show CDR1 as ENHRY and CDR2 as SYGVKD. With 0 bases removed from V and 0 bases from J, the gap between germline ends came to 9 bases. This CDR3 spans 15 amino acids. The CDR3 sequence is CAISESGGLSYEQYF. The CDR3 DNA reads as TGTGCCATCAGTGAGTCCGGGGGGCTCTCCTACGAGCAGTACTTC.

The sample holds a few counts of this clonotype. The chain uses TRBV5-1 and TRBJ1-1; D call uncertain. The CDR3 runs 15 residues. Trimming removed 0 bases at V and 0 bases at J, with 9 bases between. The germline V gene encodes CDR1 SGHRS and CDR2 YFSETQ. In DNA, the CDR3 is TGCGCCAGCAGCTTGGACGAGGGTCTGAACACTGAAGCTTTCTTT. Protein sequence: CASSLDEGLNTEAFF.

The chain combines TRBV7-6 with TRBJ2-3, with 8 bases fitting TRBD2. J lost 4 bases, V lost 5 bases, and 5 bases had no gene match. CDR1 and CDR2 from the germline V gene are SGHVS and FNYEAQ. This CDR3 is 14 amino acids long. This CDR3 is CASSTGLAPDTQYF. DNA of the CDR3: TGTGCCAGCAGCACCGGACTAGCTCCAGATACGCAGTATTTT.

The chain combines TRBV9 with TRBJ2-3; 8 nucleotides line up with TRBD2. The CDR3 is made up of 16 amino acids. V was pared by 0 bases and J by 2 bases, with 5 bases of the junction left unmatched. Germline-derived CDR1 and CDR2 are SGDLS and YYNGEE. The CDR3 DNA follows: TGTGCCAGCAGCGTAGGTAGCGGGGTTTACACAGATACGCAGTATTTT. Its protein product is CASSVGSGVYTDTQYF.

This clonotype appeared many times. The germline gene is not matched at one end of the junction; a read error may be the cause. Here the CDR3 reads CASSLGTSGRNEQFF. CDR3 nucleotide sequence: TGTGCCAGCAGCCTTGGGACTAGCGGGAGAAATGAGCAGTTCTTC. The chain links TRBV5-1 to TRBJ2-1; TRBD2 aligns across 14 bases. This CDR3 is built from 15 residues. The germline gives CDR1 SGHRS, CDR2 YFSETQ.

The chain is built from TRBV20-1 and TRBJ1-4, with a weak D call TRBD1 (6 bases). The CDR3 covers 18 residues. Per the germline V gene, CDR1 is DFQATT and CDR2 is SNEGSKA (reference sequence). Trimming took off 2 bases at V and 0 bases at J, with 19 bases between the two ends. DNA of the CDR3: TGCAGTGCTAGACCATACCTCGGGGGGCCAGCAACTAATGAAAAACTGTTTTTT. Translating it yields CSARPYLGGPATNEKLFF.

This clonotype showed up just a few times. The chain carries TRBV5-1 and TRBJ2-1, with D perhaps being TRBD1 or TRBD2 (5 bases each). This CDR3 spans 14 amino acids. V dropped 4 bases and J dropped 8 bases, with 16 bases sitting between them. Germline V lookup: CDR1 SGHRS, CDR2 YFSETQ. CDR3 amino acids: CASSPGTGKDEQFF. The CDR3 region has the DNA TGCGCCAGCAGCCCAGGGACCGGTAAAGATGAGCAGTTCTTC. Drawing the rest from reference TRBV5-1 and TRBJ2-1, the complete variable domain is KAGVTQTPRYLIKTRGQQVTLSCSPISGHRSVSWYQQTPGQGLQFLFEYFSETQRNKGNFPGRFSGRQFSNSRSEMNVSTLELGDSALYLCASSPGTGKDEQFFGPGTRLTVL.

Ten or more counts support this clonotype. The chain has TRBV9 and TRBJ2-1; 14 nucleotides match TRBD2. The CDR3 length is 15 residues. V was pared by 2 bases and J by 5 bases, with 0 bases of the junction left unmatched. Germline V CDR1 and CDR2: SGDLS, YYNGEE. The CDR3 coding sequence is TGTGCCAGCAGCGTGGGACTAGCGGGAGACAATGAGCAGTTCTTC. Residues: CASSVGLAGDNEQFF.